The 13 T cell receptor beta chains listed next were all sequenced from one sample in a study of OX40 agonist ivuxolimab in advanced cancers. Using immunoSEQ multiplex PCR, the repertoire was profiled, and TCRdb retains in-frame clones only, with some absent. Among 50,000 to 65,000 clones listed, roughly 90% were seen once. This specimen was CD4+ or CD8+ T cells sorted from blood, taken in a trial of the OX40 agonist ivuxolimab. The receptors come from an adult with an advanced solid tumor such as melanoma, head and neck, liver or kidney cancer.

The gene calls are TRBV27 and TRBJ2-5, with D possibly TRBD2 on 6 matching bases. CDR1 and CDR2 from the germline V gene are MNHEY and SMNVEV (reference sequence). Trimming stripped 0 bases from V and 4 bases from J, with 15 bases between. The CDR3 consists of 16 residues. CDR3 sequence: CASSLSGGRVGETQYF. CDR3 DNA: TGTGCCAGCAGTTTATCGGGAGGTAGGGTCGGAGAGACCCAGTACTTC.

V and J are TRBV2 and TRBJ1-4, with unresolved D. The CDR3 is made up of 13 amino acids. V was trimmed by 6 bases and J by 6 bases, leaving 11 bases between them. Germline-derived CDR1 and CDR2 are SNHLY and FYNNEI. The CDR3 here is CASRWQVDEKLFF. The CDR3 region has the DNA TGTGCCAGCAGGTGGCAGGTTGATGAAAAACTGTTTTTT.

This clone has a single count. CDR3 DNA: TGCGCCAGCAGCGAGGGACAGCTCAACTATGGCTACACCTTC. It is translated as CASSEGQLNYGYTF. The chain carries TRBV5-1 and TRBJ1-2, with TRBD1 matching 7 bases. J gave up 2 bases and V 4 bases, and 5 bases lay outside the gene matches. CDR3 length equals 14 residues. Germline loops: CDR1 SGHRS, CDR2 YFSETQ.

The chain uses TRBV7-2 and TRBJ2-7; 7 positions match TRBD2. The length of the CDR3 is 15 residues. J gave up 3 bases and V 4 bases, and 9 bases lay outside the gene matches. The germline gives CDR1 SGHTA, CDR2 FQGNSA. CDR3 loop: CASSSGGVRDYEQYF. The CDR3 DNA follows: TGTGCCAGCAGCTCTGGGGGGGTAAGGGACTACGAGCAGTACTTC.

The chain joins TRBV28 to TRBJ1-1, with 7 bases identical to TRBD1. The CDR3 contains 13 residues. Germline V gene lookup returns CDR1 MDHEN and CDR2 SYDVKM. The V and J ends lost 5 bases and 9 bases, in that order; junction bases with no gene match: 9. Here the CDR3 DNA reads TGTGCCAGCAGTACCCAACCGGGACAGAAAGCTTTCTTT. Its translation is CASSTQPGQKAFF. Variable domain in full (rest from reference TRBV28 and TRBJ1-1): DVKVTQSSRYLVKRTGEKVFLECVQDMDHENMFWYRQDPGLGLRLIYFSYDVKMKEKGDIPEGYSVSREKKERFSLILESASTNQTSMYLCASSTQPGQKAFFGQGTRLTVV.

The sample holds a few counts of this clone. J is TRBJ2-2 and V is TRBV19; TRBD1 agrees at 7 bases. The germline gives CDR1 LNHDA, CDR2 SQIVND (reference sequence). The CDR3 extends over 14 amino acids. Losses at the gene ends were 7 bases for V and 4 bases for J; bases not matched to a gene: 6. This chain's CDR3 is CASIRQGGTGELFF. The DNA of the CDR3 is TGTGCCAGTATCCGACAGGGTGGCACCGGGGAGCTGTTTTTT.

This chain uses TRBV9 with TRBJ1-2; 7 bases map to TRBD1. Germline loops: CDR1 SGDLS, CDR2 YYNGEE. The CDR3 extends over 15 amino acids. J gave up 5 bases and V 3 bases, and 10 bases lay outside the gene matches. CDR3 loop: CASSGRGAKLYGYTF. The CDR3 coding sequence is TGTGCCAGCAGCGGCAGGGGGGCTAAGCTGTATGGCTACACCTTC.

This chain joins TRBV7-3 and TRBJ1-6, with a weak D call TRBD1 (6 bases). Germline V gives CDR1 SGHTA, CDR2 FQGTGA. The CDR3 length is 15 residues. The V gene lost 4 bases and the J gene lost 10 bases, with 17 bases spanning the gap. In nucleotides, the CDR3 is TGTGCCAGCAGCTACCTAGGGGCAGGGGAATCACCCCTCCACTTT. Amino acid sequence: CASSYLGAGESPLHF.

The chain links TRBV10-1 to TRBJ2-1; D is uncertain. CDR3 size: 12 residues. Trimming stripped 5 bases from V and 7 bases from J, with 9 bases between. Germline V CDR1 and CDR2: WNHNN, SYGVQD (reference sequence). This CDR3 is CASSSGRNEQFF. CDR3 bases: TGCGCCAGCAGTTCGGGCCGGAATGAGCAGTTCTTC.

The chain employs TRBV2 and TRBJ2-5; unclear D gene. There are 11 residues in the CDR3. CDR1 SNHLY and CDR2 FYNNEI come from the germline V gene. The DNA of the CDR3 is TGTGCTGGCAAATACCAAGAGACCCAGTACTTC. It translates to CAGKYQETQYF.

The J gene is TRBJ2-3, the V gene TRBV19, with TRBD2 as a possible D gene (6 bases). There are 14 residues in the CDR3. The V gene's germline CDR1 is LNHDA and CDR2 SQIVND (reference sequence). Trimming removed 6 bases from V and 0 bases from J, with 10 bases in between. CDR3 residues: CASRQLASTDTQYF. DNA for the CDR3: TGTGCCAGTAGGCAACTAGCTAGCACAGATACGCAGTATTTT.

Here the CDR3 DNA reads TGTGCCCCTTTTGTAGCTGGCGGAAACACCATATATTTT. Its protein product is CAPFVAGGNTIYF. This chain connects TRBV7-9 to TRBJ1-3, with D hard to call. CDR3 length: 13 residues. From germline, CDR1 is SEHNR and CDR2 FQNEAQ (reference sequence). Trimming shortened V by 11 bases and J by 4 bases, and 15 bases separated the two germline ends.

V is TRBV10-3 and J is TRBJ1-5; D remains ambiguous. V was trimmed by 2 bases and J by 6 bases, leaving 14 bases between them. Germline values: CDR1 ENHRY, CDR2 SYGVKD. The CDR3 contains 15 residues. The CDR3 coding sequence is TGTGCCATCAGTGAGCCAGCGGGTCGGGGTCAGCCCCAGCATTTT. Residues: CAISEPAGRGQPQHF.